One and the same sample provided the 5 T cell receptor beta chains below, sequenced in a study of OX40 agonist ivuxolimab in advanced cancers. Libraries were constructed by the immunoSEQ multiplex PCR assay. Held by TCRdb, this immuneACCESS table contains in-frame sequences only and omits some clones. Under half of the omission traces to an unresolved V gene where checked; the cause of the rest is unknown. Within this sample are roughly 87,000 clones, with 92% of them counted one time only. The ten largest clones capture about 8% of the sample. The sequencing used CD4+ or CD8+ T cells sorted from blood, collected in a trial of the OX40 agonist ivuxolimab. The receptors originated from an adult with an advanced solid tumor such as melanoma, head and neck, liver or kidney cancer.

The rearrangement uses TRBV4-1 and TRBJ1-5; no definite D call. CDR3 size: 13 residues. Trimming cost V 1 base and J 6 bases, with 7 bases left between them. CDR1 is MGHRA and CDR2 is YSYEKL in the germline V gene. The CDR3 sequence is CASSQALGQPQHF. The CDR3 nucleotides are TGCGCCAGCAGCCAAGCTTTGGGTCAGCCCCAGCATTTT.

This clone has just a few counts. The chain has TRBV7-3 and TRBJ2-1; D may be TRBD1 (5 bases). The germline gives CDR1 SGHTA, CDR2 FQGTGA. This CDR3 spans 15 amino acids. Trimming removed 0 bases from V and 4 bases from J, with 10 bases in between. As DNA, the CDR3 is TGTGCCAGCAGCTTAACAGACAGCGTTTACAATGAGCAGTTCTTC. The encoded protein is CASSLTDSVYNEQFF. The full variable domain, completed using reference TRBV7-3 and TRBJ2-1, is GAGVSQTPSNKVTEKGKYVELRCDPISGHTALYWYRQSLGQGPEFLIYFQGTGAADDSGLPNDRFFAVRPEGSVSTLKIQRTERGDSAVYLCASSLTDSVYNEQFFGPGTRLTVL.

About this clone itself: Its ends do not fully match the called genes, so a read error is possible. This sequence joins TRBV5-4 and TRBJ2-7, with TRBD2 matching 8 bases. CDR1 is SGHNT and CDR2 is YYREEE in the germline V gene (reference sequence). The CDR3 covers 13 residues. This chain's CDR3 is CASSEKGLASDVF. The CDR3 DNA sequence: TGTGCCAGCAGCGAGAAAGGACTAGCTTCTGACGTCTTC.

This chain links TRBV15 with TRBJ1-5; tentative D call: TRBD1 (6 bases). The V end was cut by 1 base, the J end by 10 bases, with 14 bases between. The length of the CDR3 is 14 residues. Germline assignment: CDR1 LNHNV and CDR2 YYDKDF (reference sequence). CDR3: CATSRVPGAGPQHF. CDR3 coding DNA: TGTGCCACCAGCAGAGTCCCGGGGGCGGGACCCCAGCATTTT.

V and J are TRBV11-3 and TRBJ2-3, with D tentatively TRBD2 (7 bases). V was clipped by 3 bases and J by 4 bases, with 11 bases between them. The CDR3 extends over 14 amino acids. CDR1 and CDR2 from the germline V gene are SGHNT and YENEEA. CDR3 sequence: CASSFRGAADTQYF. In DNA form, the CDR3 reads TGTGCCAGCAGCTTCCGGGGGGCCGCAGATACGCAGTATTTT.